What follows are 11 T cell receptor beta chains derived from one specimen sequenced in a study of blood T cell repertoires in COVID-19. Profiled with immunoSEQ multiplex PCR; TCRdb holds only in-frame clones, not every one. This sample has 250,000 to 350,000 clones, with about 91% found just once. Source material: peripheral blood. The receptors originated from a woman aged 60-75 years with acute or convalescent COVID-19.

The chain is built from TRBV7-9 and TRBJ2-1, with TRBD1 as a possible D gene (6 bases). Germline V gives CDR1 SEHNR, CDR2 FQNEAQ (reference sequence). V gave up 5 bases and J gave up 5 bases, with 16 bases separating them. CDR3 length: 15 residues. DNA of the CDR3: TGTGCCAGCAGCCCCCCGGGACACTCTAACAATGAGCAGTTCTTC. Translation: CASSPPGHSNNEQFF.

The rearrangement joins TRBV18 to TRBJ2-7; 7 bases are a match to TRBD2. The germline CDR1 and CDR2 sequences are KGHSH and LQKENI. The CDR3 runs to 15 residues. V gave up 6 bases and J gave up 0 bases; unmatched junction bases: 8. The CDR3 loop reads CASSAGGKGSYEQYF. The CDR3 nucleotides read TGTGCCAGCTCCGCCGGGGGGAAGGGCTCCTACGAGCAGTACTTC.

This sequence joins TRBV7-2 and TRBJ2-7, with TRBD2 matching over 9 bases. V was pared by 2 bases and J by 4 bases, with 3 bases of the junction left unmatched. The CDR3 length is 14 residues. Germline CDR1 SGHTA, CDR2 FQGNSA. CDR3 nucleotide sequence: TGTGCCAGCAGCTTAATTAGCGGGAGTTACGAGCAGTACTTC. It specifies CASSLISGSYEQYF.

V gene TRBV6-5 combines with J gene TRBJ1-1, with 8 bases lining up with TRBD1. This CDR3 has 15 amino acids. V lost 9 bases, J lost 5 bases, and 14 bases stayed unmatched. CDR1 and CDR2 from the germline V gene are MNHEY and SVGAGI. Written as DNA, the CDR3 is TGTGCCAGTAACCCCCGGACAGGGAGATATACTGAAGCTTTCTTT. Its protein is CASNPRTGRYTEAFF.

The V and J genes are TRBV4-2 and TRBJ1-3, with 7 bases identical to TRBD1. The CDR3 sequence is 17 residues long. V lost 2 bases and J lost 3; bases outside the gene matches: 10. Germline CDR1 reads LGHNA; CDR2 reads YNFKEQ. DNA of the CDR3: TGTGCCAGCAGCCAACGACAGGGTCTGAAAGGTGGAAACACCATATATTTT. The encoded protein is CASSQRQGLKGGNTIYF.

The chain is built from TRBV3-1 (or the pseudogene TRBV3-2) and TRBJ2-5; tentatively, D is TRBD1 (6 bases). Per germline, CDR1 LGHDT and CDR2 YNNKEL (reference sequence). V lost 3 bases and J 1 base, leaving 9 bases between the germline ends. The CDR3 is made up of 14 amino acids. The CDR3 nucleotides read TGTGCCAGCAGCCAGGCACAGGGCCAAGAGACCCAGTACTTC. Its protein product is CASSQAQGQETQYF.

The CDR3 DNA reads TGTGCCAGCAGCCCCCAGAGCGTGGGACAGGGGAACACTGAAGCTTTCTTT. This sequence encodes CASSPQSVGQGNTEAFF. V and J are TRBV7-9 and TRBJ1-1, with TRBD1 identical over 9 bases. From germline, CDR1 is SEHNR and CDR2 FQNEAQ (reference sequence). The V and J ends lost 5 bases and 1 base, in that order; junction bases with no gene match: 11. This CDR3 has 17 residues.

The CDR3 loop reads CASSQPGRANYEQYF. As DNA, the CDR3 is TGTGCCAGCAGCCAACCCGGGAGGGCCAACTACGAGCAGTACTTC. The V and J genes are TRBV3-1 (or the pseudogene TRBV3-2) and TRBJ2-7, with 8 positions matching TRBD2. The germline V gene encodes CDR1 LGHDT and CDR2 YNNKEL (reference sequence). This CDR3 region has 15 residues. The V segment lost 2 bases and the J segment 3 bases; nucleotides outside the gene matches: 6.

The chain has TRBV27 and TRBJ2-2; perhaps TRBD1 as D (6 bases). The germline CDR1 and CDR2 sequences are MNHEY and SMNVEV (reference sequence). The CDR3 has 16 amino acids. V was cut by 5 bases and J by 2 bases, with 15 bases left in between. CDR3 protein: CASSPYGQINTGELFF. For the CDR3, the DNA is TGTGCCAGCAGTCCTTATGGACAGATTAACACCGGGGAGCTGTTTTTT.

This clone was detected a few times. The V gene is TRBV5-5, the J gene TRBJ2-7, with 7 bases fitting TRBD1. This CDR3 has 14 residues. Germline assignment: CDR1 SGHKS and CDR2 YYEKEE (reference sequence). Losses at the gene ends were 2 bases for V and 1 base for J; bases not matched to a gene: 3. The DNA for the CDR3 is TGTGCCAGCAGCTTAGGGACAGTTTCCTACGAGCAGTACTTC. Encoded protein: CASSLGTVSYEQYF.

V usage is TRBV6-5 and J usage is TRBJ2-1, with TRBD2 matching over 10 bases. The CDR3 sequence is 15 residues long. V was pared by 4 bases and J by 5 bases, with 5 bases of the junction left unmatched. Germline values: CDR1 MNHEY, CDR2 SVGAGI. In nucleotides, the CDR3 is TGTGCCAGCAGTTGGACTAGCGGACCGAACAATGAGCAGTTCTTC. As protein: CASSWTSGPNNEQFF.